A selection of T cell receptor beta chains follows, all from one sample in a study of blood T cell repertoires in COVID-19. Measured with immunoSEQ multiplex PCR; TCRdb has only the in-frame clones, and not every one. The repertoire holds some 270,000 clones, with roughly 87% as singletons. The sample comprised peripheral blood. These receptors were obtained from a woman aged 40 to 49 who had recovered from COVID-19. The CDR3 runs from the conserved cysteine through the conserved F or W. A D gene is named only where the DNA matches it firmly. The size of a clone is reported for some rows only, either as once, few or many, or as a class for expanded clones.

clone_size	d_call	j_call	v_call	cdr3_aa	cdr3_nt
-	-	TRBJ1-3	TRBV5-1	CASSLVPQGRLGNTIYF	TGCGCCAGCAGCTTGGTCCCCCAGGGGCGACTAGGAAACACCATATATTTT
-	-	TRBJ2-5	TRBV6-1	CASSVPGQVLQETQYF	TGTGCCAGCAGTGTACCGGGACAAGTCCTCCAAGAGACCCAGTACTTC
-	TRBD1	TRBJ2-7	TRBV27	CASSFRDRSIYEQYF	TGTGCCAGCAGTTTCCGGGACAGATCGATCTACGAGCAGTACTTC
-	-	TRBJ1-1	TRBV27	CASRRRGEFTEAFF	TGTGCCAGCCGGCGACGCGGGGAATTTACTGAAGCTTTCTTT
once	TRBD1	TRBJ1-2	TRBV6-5	CASSYTTGGYGYTF	TGTGCCAGCAGTTATACGACAGGGGGCTATGGCTACACCTTC
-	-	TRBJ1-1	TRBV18	CASSRASIASNTEAFF	TGTGCCAGCTCACGCGCTTCTATAGCATCGAACACTGAAGCTTTCTTT
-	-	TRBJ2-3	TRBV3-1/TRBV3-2	CASSPGSGNTQYF	TGTGCCAGCAGCCCGGGTTCCGGGAATACGCAGTATTTT
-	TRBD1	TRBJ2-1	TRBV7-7	CASSLGQGAYNEQFF	TGTGCCAGCAGCTTAGGACAGGGGGCCTACAATGAGCAGTTCTTC
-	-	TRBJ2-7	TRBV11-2	CASSGGVGRTYEQYF	TGTGCCAGCAGCGGAGGGGTAGGGCGAACCTACGAGCAGTACTTC
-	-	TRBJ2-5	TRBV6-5	CASSPGTPVGAQYF	TGTGCCAGCAGCCCCGGGACTCCGGTTGGGGCCCAGTACTTC
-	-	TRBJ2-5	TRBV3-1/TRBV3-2	CASSPYSGSRGETQYF	TGTGCCAGCAGCCCTTATTCGGGAAGCCGCGGAGAGACCCAGTACTTC
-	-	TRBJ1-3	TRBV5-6	CASSSRRRGFGNTIYF	TGTGCCAGCAGCTCGCGGAGGAGAGGGTTTGGAAACACCATATATTTT
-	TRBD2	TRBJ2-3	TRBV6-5	CASSYSSSGTDTQYF	TGTGCCAGCAGTTACTCGAGTAGCGGGACAGATACGCAGTATTTT
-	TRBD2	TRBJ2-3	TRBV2	CASSSGGPSTDTQYF	TGTGCCAGCTCCTCGGGAGGGCCGAGCACAGATACGCAGTATTTT
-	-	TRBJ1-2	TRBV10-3	CAISESAYGYTF	TGTGCCATCAGTGAGTCCGCGTATGGCTACACCTTC
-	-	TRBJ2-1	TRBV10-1	CASSEGRVDEQFF	TGCGCCAGCAGTGAGGGGCGGGTGGATGAGCAGTTCTTC
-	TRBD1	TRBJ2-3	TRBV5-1	CASSFEEGTESTDTQYF	TGCGCCAGCAGCTTCGAAGAGGGGACAGAGAGCACAGATACGCAGTATTTT
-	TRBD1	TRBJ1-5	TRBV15	CATLDRGSNQPQHF	TGTGCCACCTTGGACAGGGGGAGCAATCAGCCCCAGCATTTT
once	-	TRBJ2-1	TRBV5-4	CASSLGAHNEQFF	TGTGCCAGCAGCTTGGGGGCTCACAATGAGCAGTTCTTC
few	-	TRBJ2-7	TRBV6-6	CASSSGAVWSSYEQYF	TGTGCCAGCAGTTCTGGGGCAGTCTGGAGCTCCTACGAGCAGTACTTC
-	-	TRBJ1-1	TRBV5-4	CASSLGGLRNTEAFF	TGTGCCAGCAGCTTGGGGGGGCTCCGGAACACTGAAGCTTTCTTT
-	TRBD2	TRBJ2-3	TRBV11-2	CASSPQNLAGARTDTQYF	TGTGCCAGCAGCCCCCAGAACCTAGCGGGGGCCCGCACAGATACGCAGTATTTT
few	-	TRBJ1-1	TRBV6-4	CASSLDRNTEAFF	TGTGCCAGCAGTCTTGACAGGAACACTGAAGCTTTCTTT
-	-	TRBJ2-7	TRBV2	CASSAQGAPYEQYF	TGTGCCAGCAGTGCACAGGGAGCCCCCTACGAGCAGTACTTC
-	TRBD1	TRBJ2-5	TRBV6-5	CASSPRQGWVETQYF	TGTGCCAGCAGCCCCAGACAGGGTTGGGTAGAGACCCAGTACTTC
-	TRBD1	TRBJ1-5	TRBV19	CASTTGGGGQPQHF	TGTGCCAGTACCACCGGAGGGGGCGGACAGCCCCAGCATTTT
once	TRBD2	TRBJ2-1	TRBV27	CASSGLAGGPHSYNEQFF	TGTGCCAGCAGCGGACTAGCGGGAGGGCCTCACTCCTACAATGAGCAGTTCTTC
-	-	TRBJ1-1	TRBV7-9	CASSKQAPKAFF	TGTGCCAGCAGCAAACAGGCACCCAAAGCTTTCTTT
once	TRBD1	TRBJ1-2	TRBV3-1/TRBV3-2	CASSQGDREGYGYTF	TGTGCCAGCAGCCAAGGGGACAGGGAAGGCTATGGCTACACCTTC
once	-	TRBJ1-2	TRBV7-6	CASSGGGYTF	TGTGCCAGCAGCGGAGGAGGCTACACCTTC
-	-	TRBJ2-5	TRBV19	CASSIGTQETQYF	TGTGCCAGTAGTATAGGGACTCAAGAGACCCAGTACTTC
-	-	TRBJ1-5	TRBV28	CASSTGTAQFDQPQHF	TGTGCCAGCAGTACAGGGACCGCGCAGTTTGATCAGCCCCAGCATTTT
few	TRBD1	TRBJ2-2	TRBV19	CASTHTGVSGELFF	TGTGCCAGTACTCACACAGGGGTGTCCGGGGAGCTGTTTTTT
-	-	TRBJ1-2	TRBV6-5	CASSTGVNYGYTF	TGTGCCAGCAGTACAGGAGTCAACTATGGCTACACCTTC
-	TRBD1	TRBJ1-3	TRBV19	CASSPPTGAGNTIYF	TGTGCCAGTAGTCCGCCGACAGGGGCTGGAAACACCATATATTTT
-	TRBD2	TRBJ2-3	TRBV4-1	CASSLVAGGTDTQYF	TGCGCCAGCAGCCTCGTAGCGGGGGGAACAGATACGCAGTATTTT
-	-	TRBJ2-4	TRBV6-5	CASSYSYDENIQYF	TGTGCCAGCAGTTACTCCTATGATGAAAACATTCAGTACTTC
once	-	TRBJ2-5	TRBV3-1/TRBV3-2	CASSQDRSYREETQYF	TGTGCCAGCAGCCAAGACCGTTCTTACCGGGAAGAGACCCAGTACTTC
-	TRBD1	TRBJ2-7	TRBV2	CASILSGTGSYEQYF	TGTGCCAGCATCCTCTCCGGGACAGGGTCCTACGAGCAGTACTTC
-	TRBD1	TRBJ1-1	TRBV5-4	CASSKDRGNPEAFF	TGTGCCAGCAGCAAGGACAGGGGAAACCCTGAAGCTTTCTTT
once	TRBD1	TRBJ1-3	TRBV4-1	CASSPWDRPIGSGNTIYF	TGCGCCAGCAGCCCTTGGGACAGACCGATCGGTTCTGGAAACACCATATATTTT
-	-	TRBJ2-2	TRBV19	CASNSLGELFF	TGTGCCAGTAACTCACTCGGGGAGCTGTTTTTT
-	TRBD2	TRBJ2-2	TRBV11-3	CASSLARGEDGTGELFF	TGTGCCAGCAGCTTAGCGCGGGGGGAGGACGGAACCGGGGAGCTGTTTTTT
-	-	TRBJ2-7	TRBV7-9	CASSLVSSYEQYF	TGTGCCAGCAGCTTAGTGAGTTCCTACGAGCAGTACTTC
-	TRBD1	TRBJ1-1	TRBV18	CASSRPQGDTEAFF	TGTGCCAGCTCACGGCCACAGGGGGACACTGAAGCTTTCTTT
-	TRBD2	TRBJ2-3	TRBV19	CASSTSSGGASDTQYF	TGTGCCAGTAGTACCTCTAGCGGGGGGGCCTCAGATACGCAGTATTTT
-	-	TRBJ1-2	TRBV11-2	CASSEGVPNYGYTF	TGTGCCAGCAGCGAAGGGGTACCTAACTATGGCTACACCTTC
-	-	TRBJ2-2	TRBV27	CASSLISGELFF	TGTGCCAGCAGTTTAATATCCGGGGAGCTGTTTTTT
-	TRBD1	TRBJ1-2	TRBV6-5	CASSYSDRKNNGYTF	TGTGCCAGCAGTTACTCGGACAGGAAGAACAATGGCTACACCTTC
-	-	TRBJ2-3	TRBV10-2	CASSEPGIIDTQYF	TGCGCCAGCAGTGAGCCGGGTATTATAGATACGCAGTATTTT
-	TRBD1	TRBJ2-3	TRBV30	CALEEQGAGDTQYF	TGTGCCTTGGAAGAGCAGGGGGCAGGGGATACGCAGTATTTT
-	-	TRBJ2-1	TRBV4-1	CASSQPGTRNEQFF	TGCGCCAGCAGCCAACCCGGGACACGCAATGAGCAGTTCTTC
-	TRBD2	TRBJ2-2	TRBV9	CASSPRSSGVDTGELFF	TGTGCCAGCAGCCCCCGGTCCAGCGGGGTGGACACCGGGGAGCTGTTTTTT
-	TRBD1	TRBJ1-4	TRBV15	CATSREVRTGQVEKLFF	TGTGCCACCAGCAGAGAGGTCCGGACAGGGCAAGTTGAAAAACTGTTTTTT
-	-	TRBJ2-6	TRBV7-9	CASTTPASSGANVLTF	TGTGCCAGCACCACCCCAGCGAGCTCTGGGGCCAACGTCCTGACTTTC
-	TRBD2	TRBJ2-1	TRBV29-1	CSGTSGYNEQFF	TGCAGCGGGACTAGCGGCTACAATGAGCAGTTCTTC
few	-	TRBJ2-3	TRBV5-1	CASSSGGGSSTDTQYF	TGCGCCAGCAGCTCCGGAGGTGGCAGTAGCACAGATACGCAGTATTTT
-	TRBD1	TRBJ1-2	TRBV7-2	CASSRDRNGYTF	TGTGCCAGCAGCCGGGACAGAAATGGCTACACCTTC